A selection of T cell receptor beta chains follows, all from one sample in a study of T cells in Graves' hyperthyroidism and ophthalmopathy. TCRdb re-derived calls from the multiplex PCR reads in MiXCR, one entry per CDR3 protein. The table has a few hundred thousand distinct CDR3 sequences, 15% to 19% seen once. Input material: blood. The source is a woman aged 25 to 39 with Graves' hyperthyroidism. CDR3s include the opening cysteine and the closing phenylalanine or tryptophan. D genes are given only for firm matches. Not every row has a clone size; where given, it reads once, few, many or a size class.

TRBV30	TRBJ1-1	TRBD1	many	15	CASKPGQGRGVEAFF	TGTGCCTCCAAGCCGGGACAGGGGCGAGGAGTTGAAGCTTTCTTT
TRBV7-8	TRBJ1-5	-	-	13	CASSFVVSQPQHF	TGTGCCAGCAGCTTCGTCGTTTCTCAGCCCCAGCATTTT
TRBV27	TRBJ2-1	TRBD2	-	16	CASTSYLAGGPDEQFF	TGTGCCAGCACCTCGTATCTAGCGGGAGGGCCGGATGAGCAGTTCTTC
TRBV11-1	TRBJ2-2	TRBD2	few	15	CASSPGTSLDGELFF	TGTGCCAGCAGCCCAGGGACTAGCCTAGACGGGGAGCTGTTTTTT
TRBV28	TRBJ1-3	-	-	15	CASSTGQSSGNTIYF	TGTGCCAGCAGTACTGGACAAAGCTCTGGAAACACCATATATTTT
TRBV7-8	TRBJ2-5	TRBD2	-	18	CASSPPPRDQASGRFQYF	TGTGCCAGCAGCCCCCCCCCCCGGGACCAGGCTAGCGGGAGGTTTCAGTACTTC
TRBV27	TRBJ2-7	-	-	14	CASSLSFEGPEQYF	TGTGCCAGCAGTTTATCGTTTGAGGGCCCCGAGCAGTACTTC
TRBV29-1	TRBJ1-2	TRBD1	many	12	CSVEQGAGGYTF	TGCAGCGTTGAACAGGGGGCAGGTGGCTACACCTTC
TRBV6-5	TRBJ2-7	TRBD1	-	18	CASSYSPDRVEGVYEQYF	TGTGCCAGCAGTTACTCCCCTGACAGGGTCGAAGGAGTGTACGAGCAGTACTTC
TRBV3-1	TRBJ2-7	TRBD1	few	15	CASRLSGTGPYEQYF	TGTGCCAGCAGGCTCTCCGGGACAGGACCCTATGAGCAGTACTTC
TRBV11-2	TRBJ2-7	TRBD1	many	14	CASSPGQDAYEQYF	TGTGCCAGCAGCCCCGGACAGGACGCCTACGAGCAGTACTTC
TRBV30	TRBJ1-2	-	many	15	CAWRPPTARNYGYTF	TGTGCCTGGAGACCCCCGACCGCACGGAACTATGGCTACACCTTC
TRBV10-1	TRBJ2-1	-	-	13	CASSDGGGDEQFF	TGCGCCAGCAGTGATGGGGGGGGCGATGAGCAGTTCTTC
TRBV15	TRBJ2-5	-	-	15	CATSRDGGQQETQYF	TGTGCCACCAGCAGAGATGGAGGACAGCAAGAGACCCAGTACTTC
TRBV12-3/TRBV12-4	TRBJ1-5	TRBD1	-	14	CASRTGEGNQPQHF	TGTGCCAGCAGAACAGGGGAGGGCAATCAGCCCCAGCATTTT
TRBV9	TRBJ1-1	-	many	17	CASSAKEVGGENTEAFF	TGTGCCAGCAGCGCAAAGGAGGTTGGCGGAGAGAACACTGAAGCTTTCTTT
TRBV6-1	TRBJ1-2	-	few	10	CASSAGGYTF	TGTGCCAGCAGTGCCGGGGGCTACACCTTC
TRBV9	TRBJ2-3	TRBD2	-	15	CASSVEGGRPDTQYF	TGTGCCAGCAGCGTAGAGGGCGGGAGGCCAGATACGCAGTATTTT
TRBV20-1	TRBJ1-5	-	many	16	CSALHGQAYSNQPQHF	TGCAGTGCCCTTCACGGTCAGGCCTATAGCAATCAGCCCCAGCATTTT
TRBV7-3	TRBJ2-3	-	many	14	CASSQARGTDTQYF	TGTGCCAGCAGCCAAGCCCGGGGTACAGATACGCAGTATTTT
TRBV7-2	TRBJ2-2	-	-	15	CASSVQGTESGELFF	TGTGCCAGCAGCGTACAGGGTACAGAATCCGGGGAGCTGTTTTTT
TRBV2	TRBJ2-7	-	many	13	CASSSPGPYEQYF	TGTGCCAGCAGTAGTCCAGGGCCCTACGAGCAGTACTTC
TRBV11-2	TRBJ1-4	TRBD1	many	16	CASSKDRGIVGEKLFF	TGTGCCAGCAGCAAGGACAGGGGTATAGTGGGTGAAAAACTGTTTTTT
TRBV7-2	TRBJ2-1	TRBD2	-	15	CASSLTLGLVNEQFF	TGTGCCAGCAGCTTAACCCTCGGACTAGTCAATGAGCAGTTCTTC
TRBV7-3	TRBJ2-2	TRBD1	few	16	CASSLIGTGVGGELFF	TGTGCCAGCAGCTTAATTGGAACAGGGGTCGGCGGGGAGCTGTTTTTT
TRBV19	TRBJ1-5	-	few	13	CASRRVGDQPQHF	TGTGCCAGTAGAAGGGTTGGGGATCAGCCCCAGCATTTT
TRBV18	TRBJ1-2	TRBD1	many	12	CASSGQGLGYTF	TGTGCCAGCTCAGGACAGGGTCTGGGCTACACCTTC
TRBV20-1	TRBJ2-7	-	many	10	CSATHYEQYF	TGCAGTGCTACACACTACGAGCAGTACTTC
TRBV19	TRBJ1-1	-	many	15	CASRTSGSMDTEAFF	TGTGCCAGTAGGACTTCAGGTAGCATGGACACTGAAGCTTTCTTT
TRBV12-3/TRBV12-4	TRBJ2-5	-	many	14	CASNRGTTQETQYF	TGTGCCAGCAACCGAGGGACAACACAAGAGACCCAGTACTTC
TRBV6-1	TRBJ1-4	-	-	11	CASMGVEKLFF	TGTGCCAGCATGGGGGTGGAGAAACTGTTTTTT
TRBV5-1	TRBJ2-1	-	many	14	CASGGSGSSNEQFF	TGCGCCAGCGGGGGGTCAGGATCCTCCAATGAGCAGTTCTTC
TRBV20-1	TRBJ2-7	-	once	14	CSAPPPASSSGQYF	TGCAGTGCTCCCCCCCCCGCTAGTTCCAGCGGGCAGTACTTC
TRBV14	TRBJ1-1	-	-	16	CASSQFKGYMNTEAFF	TGTGCCAGCAGCCAATTTAAGGGGTACATGAACACTGAAGCTTTCTTT
TRBV3-1	TRBJ1-5	-	few	14	CASSQGLSNQPQHF	TGTGCCAGCAGCCAAGGCTTGAGCAATCAGCCCCAGCATTTT
TRBV7-2	TRBJ2-7	-	many	14	CASSLDLNSYEQYF	TGTGCCAGCAGCTTAGATCTCAACTCCTACGAGCAGTACTTC
TRBV27	TRBJ2-2	TRBD2	-	17	CASSPTSGGPLIGELFF	TGTGCCAGCAGTCCGACTAGCGGGGGGCCTCTAATCGGGGAGCTGTTTTTT
TRBV6-2/TRBV6-3	TRBJ1-5	TRBD1	-	15	CASRPGQGARQPQHF	TGTGCCAGCAGGCCTGGACAGGGGGCACGGCAGCCCCAGCATTTT
TRBV20-1	TRBJ2-1	TRBD2	many	15	CSATPEREMYNEQFF	TGCAGTGCTACTCCCGAGCGGGAGATGTATAATGAGCAGTTCTTC
TRBV7-2	TRBJ2-7	-	-	14	CASTLGGNRYEQYF	TGTGCCAGCACCCTAGGGGGTAACCGCTACGAGCAATACTTC
TRBV7-2	TRBJ2-1	-	many	14	CASSSSIPYNEQFF	TGTGCCAGCAGCTCTTCGATCCCTTACAATGAGCAGTTCTTC
TRBV20-1	TRBJ2-1	TRBD2	many	15	CSARELAGGPDEQFF	TGCAGTGCTAGAGAACTAGCGGGAGGGCCTGATGAGCAGTTCTTC
TRBV3-1	TRBJ1-2	-	many	13	CASSHGRGDGYTF	TGTGCCAGCAGCCATGGGAGGGGGGATGGCTACACCTTC
TRBV5-1	TRBJ2-4	-	-	15	CASSLSGGGGNIQYF	TGCGCCAGCAGCTTGTCCGGCGGAGGGGGAAACATTCAGTACTTC
TRBV7-3	TRBJ2-5	TRBD1	few	15	CASSRTGGLRETQYF	TGTGCCAGCAGCCGGACAGGGGGCTTGAGGGAGACCCAGTACTTC
TRBV2	TRBJ2-5	TRBD2	many	16	CASSALAGGIQETQYF	TGTGCCAGCAGTGCGCTAGCGGGTGGGATACAAGAGACCCAGTACTTC
TRBV14	TRBJ2-3	-	few	15	CASSQRTVSTDTQYF	TGTGCCAGCAGCCAACGGACAGTTAGCACAGATACGCAGTATTTT
TRBV29-1	TRBJ2-7	-	few	14	CSVSRATPSYEQYF	TGCAGCGTTTCGAGGGCCACCCCCTCCTACGAGCAGTACTTC
TRBV28	TRBJ1-1	-	many	13	CASRHNRDTEAFF	TGTGCCAGCAGACATAACAGGGACACTGAAGCTTTCTTT
TRBV14	TRBJ1-5	-	few	12	CASSQEGQPQHF	TGTGCCAGCAGCCAGGAAGGGCAGCCCCAGCATTTT
TRBV3-1	TRBJ1-2	-	many	15	CASSQDWNSDYGYTF	TGTGCCAGCAGCCAAGATTGGAACAGCGACTATGGCTACACCTTC
TRBV18	TRBJ2-1	TRBD2	-	16	CASSPETLAGVNEQFF	TGTGCCAGCTCACCGGAGACACTAGCGGGAGTGAATGAGCAGTTCTTC
TRBV20-1	TRBJ1-5	TRBD1	many	15	CSARVLTGGHEPQHF	TGCAGTGCTAGAGTACTTACAGGGGGACACGAGCCCCAGCATTTT